This TCR beta chain was retrieved from a study of Graves' ophthalmopathy and Graves' hyperthyroidism. Study-level results: Ophthalmopathy progression prediction by the model yielded a sensitivity of 60% to 71% and a specificity of around 72%. Detection in blood was also observed for most expanded thyroid clonotypes above 0.001 frequency.

In regard to this clonotype: Its cognate antigen is unknown.

The CDR3 has 14 residues. With V trimmed by 5 bases and J by 8 bases, 10 bases remained unmatched. Germline values: CDR1 SGHVS, CDR2 FQNEAQ. The study recruited hyperthyroidism patients aged 18 to 65 who were newly diagnosed, under 2 months' duration. Amplification of the TCR beta CDR3 regions used RNA transcripts (as template). The library came from an HTBI-primed first-round RT-PCR and a second-round multiplex PCR. From the multiplex PCR reads, TCRdb called clonotypes with MiXCR, one entry per CDR3 protein. The sample has 900,000 to 1,200,000 distinct CDR3 sequences, about 36% seen once; the top ten hold around 10%.

The V gene is TRBV7-8, the J gene TRBJ2-5, with 8 bases fitting TRBD1. The source of this sequence is an adult man with Graves' hyperthyroidism. The source material was peripheral blood or thyroid tissue (not recorded which). CDR3 coding DNA: TGTGCCAGCAGCCCGGGACAGGTCTCGGTCACCCAGTACTTC. Translating it yields CASSPGQVSVTQYF.